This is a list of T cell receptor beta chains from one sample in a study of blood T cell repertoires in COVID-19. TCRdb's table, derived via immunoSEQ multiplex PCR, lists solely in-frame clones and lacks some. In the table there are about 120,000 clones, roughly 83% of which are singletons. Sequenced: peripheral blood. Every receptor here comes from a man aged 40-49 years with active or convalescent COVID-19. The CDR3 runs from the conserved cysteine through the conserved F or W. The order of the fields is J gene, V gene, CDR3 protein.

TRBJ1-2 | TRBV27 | CAAWGGINYGYTF
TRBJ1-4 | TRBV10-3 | CASRDREDEKLFF
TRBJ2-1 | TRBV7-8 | CASHHPGSHYEQFF
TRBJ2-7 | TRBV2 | CASSVTGGLAGDPTYEQYF
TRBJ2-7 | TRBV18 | CASSPSQGTANF
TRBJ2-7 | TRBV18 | CASSPGLGQGLDEQYF
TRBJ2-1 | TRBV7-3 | CASSLSAGGLYNEQFF
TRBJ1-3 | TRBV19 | CASSLGNTIYF
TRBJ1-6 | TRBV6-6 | CASNQIYNSPLHF
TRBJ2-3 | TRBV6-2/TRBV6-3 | CASRPSGINTQYF
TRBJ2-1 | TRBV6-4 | CASSVRSRGPYNEQFF
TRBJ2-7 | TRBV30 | CAWSVPPSYEQYF
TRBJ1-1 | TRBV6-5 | CAGGVYTEAFF
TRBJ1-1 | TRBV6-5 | CASSYYPSAEAFF
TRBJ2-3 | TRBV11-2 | CASSPKLVLTDTQYF
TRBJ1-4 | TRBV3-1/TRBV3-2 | CASSRGTGEGKLFF
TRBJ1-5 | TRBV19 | CASSLQVNQPQHF
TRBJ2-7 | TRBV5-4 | CASSLDPDREEQYF
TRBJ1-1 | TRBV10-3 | CAISNKQGAMGEAFF
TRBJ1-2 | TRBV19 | CASQSRAGDPNYGYTF
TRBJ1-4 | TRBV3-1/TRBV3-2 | CASRPNRVQETNEKLFF
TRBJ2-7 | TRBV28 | CASSFGQGERGQYF
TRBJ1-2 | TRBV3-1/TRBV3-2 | CASSSRGPGYTF
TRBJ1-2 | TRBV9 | CASSRLGETNYGYTF
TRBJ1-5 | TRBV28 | CASSFGAGLGLSNQPQHF
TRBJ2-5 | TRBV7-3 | CASSIQGETQYF
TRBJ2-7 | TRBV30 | CAWRGRGEQYF
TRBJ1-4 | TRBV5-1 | CASSQQGLNEKLFF
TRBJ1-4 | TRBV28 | CASSQSTGAEKLFF
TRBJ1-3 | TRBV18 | CASSPTVGGPVRNTIYF
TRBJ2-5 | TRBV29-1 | CSVGRQGETQYF
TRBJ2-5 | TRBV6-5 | CASSYFRAGVQTQYF
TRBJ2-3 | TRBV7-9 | CASSRGVDYRTDTQYF
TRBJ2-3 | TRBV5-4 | CASSLAGGATDTQYF
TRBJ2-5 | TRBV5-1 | CASSRGLAGGPQYF
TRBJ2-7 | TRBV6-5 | CASNHRGYGGEQYF
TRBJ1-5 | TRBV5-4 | CASSFGQGAFQPQHF
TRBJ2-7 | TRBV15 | CATSSSESPYEQYF
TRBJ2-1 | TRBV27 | CASSLRVTVGYNEQFF